This paragraph reports one TCR beta chain. Its antigen is undetermined. These data belong to a study of cytotoxic CD8 clonotypes in ibrutinib-treated CLL. Regarding the study as a whole: Upon ibrutinib response clonality rose, and upon progression it fell back toward baseline. Researchers report that baseline clonality outpaced age-matched healthy donors and tracked circulating CD8+ T-cell counts.

Here immunoSEQ multiplex PCR was the method, and the copy in TCRdb shows in-frame clones only, minus some. This table has roughly 250,000 clones, 60% to 75% appearing once. This specimen consisted of PBMCs, obtained after 24 months of ibrutinib treatment. The sequence was obtained from a human donor with chronic lymphocytic leukemia.

The CDR3 DNA reads as TGTGCCAGCAGAATGGACTCTCTTCTGTATGGCTACACCTTC. This sequence encodes CASRMDSLLYGYTF. This chain uses TRBV2 with TRBJ1-2; D gene uncertain. Trimming took off 6 bases at V and 5 bases at J, with 16 bases between the two ends. The CDR3 runs to 14 residues. The germline gives CDR1 SNHLY, CDR2 FYNNEI.